Listed here are 3 T cell receptor beta chains from one sample, sequenced in a study of blood T cell repertoires in COVID-19. The method was immunoSEQ multiplex PCR; TCRdb's version includes in-frame clones alone and lacks a portion of them. The repertoire has under 55,000 clones, nearly 80% of them found once; the top ten carry over 15%. The sample taken for sequencing was peripheral blood. The source is a man between 65 and 79 years old with acute or convalescent COVID-19.

The rearrangement uses TRBV12-3 or TRBV12-4 and TRBJ1-2, with D possibly TRBD1 on 5 matching bases. Trimming left V 6 bases short and J 10 bases short, with 15 bases between. CDR3 length: 12 amino acids. The CDR3 region has the DNA TGTGCCAGCAGCCTGCGAACGACAGTCTACACCTTC. It specifies CASSLRTTVYTF.

This clone appeared many times. The V call is TRBV7-2, the J call TRBJ2-7; TRBD1 matches 8 bases. The CDR3 has 15 amino acids. J was trimmed by 1 base and V by 5 bases; bases with no gene match: 7. Germline V gene sequence: CDR1 SGHTA, CDR2 FQGNSA. CDR3 sequence: CASSPGRGPSYEQYF. The CDR3 coding sequence is TGTGCCAGCAGCCCCGGCAGGGGGCCTTCCTACGAGCAGTACTTC.

The J gene is TRBJ2-3, the V gene TRBV9; no reliable D call. Germline V CDR1 and CDR2: SGDLS, YYNGEE. The CDR3 runs 13 residues. Trimming cost V 3 bases and J 6 bases, with 11 bases left between them. In DNA, the CDR3 is TGTGCCAGCAGCGGCGGCCCCGGGGATACGCAGTATTTT. It yields the protein CASSGGPGDTQYF.